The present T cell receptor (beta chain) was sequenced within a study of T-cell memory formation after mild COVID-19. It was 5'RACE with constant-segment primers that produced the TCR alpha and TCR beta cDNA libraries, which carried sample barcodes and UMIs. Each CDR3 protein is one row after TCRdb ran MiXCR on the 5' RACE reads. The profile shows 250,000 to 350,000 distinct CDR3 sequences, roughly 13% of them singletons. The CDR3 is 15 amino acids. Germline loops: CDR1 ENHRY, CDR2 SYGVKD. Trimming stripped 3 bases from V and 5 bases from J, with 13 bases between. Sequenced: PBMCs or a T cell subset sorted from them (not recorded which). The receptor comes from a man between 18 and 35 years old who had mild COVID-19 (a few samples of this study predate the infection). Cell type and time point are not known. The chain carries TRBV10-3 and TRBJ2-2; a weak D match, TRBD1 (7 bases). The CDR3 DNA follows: TGTGCCATCAGTGAACGGCCAGGGGGGACCGGGGAGCTGTTTTTT. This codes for CAISERPGGTGELFF.